One sample yielded the 3 T cell receptor beta chains listed below, sequenced in a study of STAT3 mutations in large granular lymphocyte leukemia. Antigens for these TCRs are unknown. Sequenced by immunoSEQ multiplex PCR; TCRdb stores in-frame clones only, minus some. Here the sample spans 15,000 to 20,000 clones, about 92% being singletons. Study-level results: In T-cell large granular lymphocyte leukemia, about half of patients showed multiple immunodominant subclonotypes.

Input material: peripheral blood mononuclear cells. Receptors were obtained from a man aged 60-69 years with T-cell large granular lymphocyte leukemia. Some clones in this sample may be carry-over from other donors' samples.

The chain uses TRBV27 and TRBJ2-3; D ambiguous. The V gene's germline CDR1 is MNHEY and CDR2 SMNVEV (reference sequence). With 8 bases removed from V and 6 bases from J, the gap between germline ends came to 18 bases. The CDR3 length is 14 residues. The CDR3 spells CASGRLVLGDTQYF. CDR3 in DNA: TGTGCCAGCGGACGCCTTGTTCTGGGCGATACGCAGTATTTT.

The chain combines TRBV19 with TRBJ1-1; D perhaps matches TRBD1 (6 bases). With 7 bases removed from V and 4 bases from J, the gap between germline ends came to 16 bases. Germline V gene lookup returns CDR1 LNHDA and CDR2 SQIVND (reference sequence). CDR3 size: 14 residues. The CDR3 sequence: CASTAQGPSTEAFF. CDR3 in DNA: TGTGCCAGTACCGCTCAGGGGCCCAGCACTGAAGCTTTCTTT.

The chain uses TRBV7-8 and TRBJ2-1, with 8 bases fitting TRBD2. CDR3 length: 13 amino acids. V was pared by 1 base and J by 10 bases, with 3 bases of the junction left unmatched. Germline loops: CDR1 SGHVS, CDR2 FQNEAQ. The CDR3 is CASSLVSGGEQFF. CDR3 coding DNA: TGTGCCAGCAGCTTAGTGTCGGGAGGGGAGCAGTTCTTC.